Below are 6 T cell receptor beta chains sequenced from a single sample in a study of shared clonotypes between healthy human individuals. Using immunoSEQ multiplex PCR, the repertoire was profiled, and TCRdb retains in-frame clones only, with some absent. This sample yields around 510,000 clones, of which 95% to 96% are seen a single time; nearly 0.065% belongs to the top ten. Sequenced sample: naive CD4+ T cells sorted from blood. Subset meaning: CD45RA+ positively selected. Receptors were obtained from a woman in her twenties or thirties in good health.

This rearrangement joins TRBV28 to TRBJ2-7, with a weak D call TRBD2 (6 bases). The CDR3 extends over 13 amino acids. The germline V and J ends were trimmed by 6 bases and 2 bases, with 11 bases remaining between them. Germline V CDR1 and CDR2: MDHEN, SYDVKM. The DNA of the CDR3 is TGTGCCAGCAGGCTTGCGGGGACCTACGAGCAGTACTTC. This gives the protein CASRLAGTYEQYF. Full variable domain (rest looked up from reference TRBV28 and TRBJ2-7): DVKVTQSSRYLVKRTGEKVFLECVQDMDHENMFWYRQDPGLGLRLIYFSYDVKMKEKGDIPEGYSVSREKKERFSLILESASTNQTSMYLCASRLAGTYEQYFGPGTRLTVT.

V and J are TRBV2 and TRBJ2-7, with D unclear. V was shortened by 7 bases and J by 1 base, with 14 bases between the two germline ends. Germline V lookup: CDR1 SNHLY, CDR2 FYNNEI. There are 14 residues in the CDR3. CDR3 sequence: CASTWASGSYEQYF. CDR3 bases: TGTGCCAGCACTTGGGCGAGTGGGTCCTACGAGCAGTACTTC.

The chain combines TRBV18 with TRBJ1-1; D perhaps matches TRBD1 (5 bases). This CDR3 comprises 15 residues. Trimming took off 2 bases at V and 4 bases at J, with 14 bases between the two ends. Germline V lookup: CDR1 KGHSH, CDR2 LQKENI. The CDR3 sequence is CASSPAGLSGTEAFF. The CDR3 DNA is TGTGCCAGCTCACCAGCGGGACTTTCGGGCACTGAAGCTTTCTTT.

The rearrangement uses TRBV29-1 and TRBJ2-5, with D tentatively TRBD1 or TRBD2 (6 bases each). Trimming removed 7 bases at V and 4 bases at J, with 13 bases between. Per germline, CDR1 SQVTM and CDR2 ANQGSEA. The length of the CDR3 is 12 residues. CDR3 sequence: CSAKQGGETQYF. DNA for the CDR3: TGCAGCGCCAAACAGGGAGGAGAGACCCAGTACTTC.

This clone came up once. The genes are TRBV30 and TRBJ2-3; D is uncertain. The CDR3 spans 11 residues. The germline V gene has CDR1 GTSNPN and CDR2 SVGIG (reference sequence). V was clipped by 2 bases and J by 4 bases, with 4 bases between them. The CDR3 sequence is CAWSSPDTQYF. The DNA of the CDR3 is TGTGCCTGGAGTTCGCCAGATACGCAGTATTTT.

V and J are TRBV28 and TRBJ1-1, with TRBD1 as a possible D gene (5 bases). The germline V gene has CDR1 MDHEN and CDR2 SYDVKM. This CDR3 has 17 residues. Trimming took off 0 bases at V and 0 bases at J, with 14 bases between the two ends. The CDR3 sequence is CASSLWGEGRVNTEAFF. In nucleotides, the CDR3 is TGTGCCAGCAGTTTATGGGGGGAGGGCAGGGTGAACACTGAAGCTTTCTTT.